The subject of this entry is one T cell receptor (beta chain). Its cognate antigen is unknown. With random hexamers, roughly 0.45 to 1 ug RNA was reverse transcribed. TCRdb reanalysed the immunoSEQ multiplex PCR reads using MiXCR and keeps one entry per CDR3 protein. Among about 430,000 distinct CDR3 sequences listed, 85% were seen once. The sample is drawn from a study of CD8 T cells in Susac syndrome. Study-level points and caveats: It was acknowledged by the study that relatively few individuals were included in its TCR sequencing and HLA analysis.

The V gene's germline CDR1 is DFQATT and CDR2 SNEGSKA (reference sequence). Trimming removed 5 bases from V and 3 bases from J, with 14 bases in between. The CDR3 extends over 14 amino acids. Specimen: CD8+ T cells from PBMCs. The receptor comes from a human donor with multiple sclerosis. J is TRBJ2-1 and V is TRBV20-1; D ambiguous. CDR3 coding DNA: TGCAGTGCTCGAGGACCTAACTACTACAATGAGCAGTTCTTC. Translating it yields CSARGPNYYNEQFF.